A single sample gave rise to the 25 T cell receptor beta chains below, sequenced in a study of blood T cell repertoires in COVID-19. Clones were read by immunoSEQ multiplex PCR, and TCRdb kept only the in-frame ones, dropping some. The sample has under 350,000 clones; over 75% are singletons. Sequencing input: peripheral blood. The receptors shown here come from a human donor in a cohort sampled during active COVID-19.

V gene TRBV4-1 combines with J gene TRBJ2-1; TRBD1 is a possible D gene (5 bases). V gave up 0 bases and J gave up 9 bases, with 18 bases separating them. Germline V lookup: CDR1 MGHRA, CDR2 YSYEKL. CDR3 length: 16 amino acids. CDR3 amino acids: CASSQDPGLGVFEQFF. CDR3 DNA: TGCGCCAGCAGCCAAGATCCTGGTCTAGGGGTCTTTGAGCAGTTCTTC.

The J gene is TRBJ2-7, the V gene TRBV27; maybe TRBD1 (5 bases). V gave up 5 bases and J gave up 6 bases, with 17 bases separating them. Per germline, CDR1 MNHEY and CDR2 SMNVEV (reference sequence). The CDR3 loop spans 14 amino acids. CDR3 amino acids: CASSTTRSRGEQYF. The CDR3 nucleotides are TGTGCCAGCAGTACAACCCGGTCAAGGGGCGAGCAGTACTTC.

The rearrangement uses TRBV6-5 and TRBJ2-2; TRBD1 might be the D (5 bases). The length of the CDR3 is 15 residues. CDR1 and CDR2 from the germline V gene are MNHEY and SVGAGI. The V and J ends lost 6 bases and 3 bases respectively, with 14 bases between them. In DNA form, the CDR3 reads TGTGCCAGCAGAGACAGAGACAGAGACACCGGGGAGCTGTTTTTT. Amino acids: CASRDRDRDTGELFF.

On this clone: At one boundary the junction diverges from the germline segment, which might be a read error. The genes are TRBV5-6 and TRBJ2-4, with D possibly matching TRBD1 (6 bases). In germline, CDR1 is SGHDT, CDR2 YYEEEE. The CDR3 length is 15 residues. The CDR3 DNA sequence: TGTGCCAGCACCTTGACAGGTGGACACGAAAACATTCAGTACTTC. Amino acid sequence: CASTLTGGHENIQYF.

The J gene is TRBJ2-4, the V gene TRBV5-4, with D possibly TRBD2 on 5 matching bases. CDR1 and CDR2 (germline): SGHNT, YYREEE (reference sequence). V was trimmed by 2 bases and J by 6 bases, leaving 18 bases between them. This CDR3 spans 16 amino acids. The CDR3 loop reads CASSLSGPNMLNIQYF. The CDR3 DNA sequence: TGTGCCAGCAGCTTAAGCGGCCCGAATATGTTAAACATTCAGTACTTC.

The chain uses TRBV2 and TRBJ2-6, with D perhaps TRBD1 (5 bases). Germline V gene data show CDR1 as SNHLY and CDR2 as FYNNEI. Deletions cut 4 bases from V and 0 bases from J, with 7 bases between. This CDR3 comprises 15 residues. In nucleotides, the CDR3 is TGTGCCAGCAGTGGACAGTCCTCTGGGGCCAACGTCCTGACTTTC. Its translation is CASSGQSSGANVLTF.

This chain connects TRBV2 to TRBJ2-5, with 10 bases matching TRBD1. The CDR3 contains 15 residues. Trimming at V came to 6 bases and at J to 4 bases, leaving 8 bases not matched to a gene. The germline CDR1 and CDR2 sequences are SNHLY and FYNNEI. The CDR3, as DNA: TGTGCCAGCAGGGTGGATCGGACAGGGGGAGAGACCCAGTACTTC. Protein: CASRVDRTGGETQYF.

This clone was recorded a few times. The chain uses TRBV5-8 and TRBJ1-5; the match to TRBD1 covers 10 bases. The germline V gene has CDR1 SGHTS and CDR2 YDEGEE. J was trimmed by 7 bases and V by 3 bases; bases with no gene match: 13. CDR3 length: 17 amino acids. CDR3 sequence: CASSSYTGQGNHQPQHF. The CDR3 coding sequence is TGTGCCAGCAGCTCATATACGGGACAGGGGAACCACCAGCCCCAGCATTTT. The full variable domain, completed using reference TRBV5-8 and TRBJ1-5, is EAGVTQSPTHLIKTRGQQATLRCSPISGHTSVYWYQQALGLGLQFLLWYDEGEERNRGNFPPRFSGRQFPNYSSELNVNALELEDSALYLCASSSYTGQGNHQPQHFGDGTRLSIL.

V is TRBV27 and J is TRBJ2-7, with D perhaps matching TRBD2 (6 bases). CDR1 is MNHEY and CDR2 is SMNVEV in the germline V gene (reference sequence). With 2 bases removed from V and 3 bases from J, the gap between germline ends came to 14 bases. This CDR3 contains 15 residues. CDR3 in amino acids: CASSLGGKPLYEQYF. CDR3 DNA: TGTGCCAGCAGTTTAGGCGGGAAACCCCTCTACGAGCAGTACTTC.

The chain links TRBV4-3 to TRBJ2-2, with D perhaps TRBD1 (6 bases). Germline V lookup: CDR1 LGHNA, CDR2 YSLEER. The CDR3 is 15 residues long. Trimming removed 3 bases at V and 4 bases at J, with 12 bases between. The DNA for the CDR3 is TGCGCCAGCAGCCACACGGGGACAAGCACCGGGGAGCTGTTTTTT. Translated, it gives CASSHTGTSTGELFF.

V usage is TRBV19 and J usage is TRBJ1-4, with TRBD1 identical over 10 bases. The V gene end was trimmed by 6 bases and the J gene end by 8 bases; junction bases not matched to a gene: 6. This CDR3 has 14 amino acids. The V gene's germline CDR1 is LNHDA and CDR2 SQIVND (reference sequence). CDR3 loop: CASRPDRGVEKLFF. The CDR3 DNA follows: TGTGCCAGTAGGCCGGACAGGGGGGTCGAAAAACTGTTTTTT.

This clone was seen only a few times. V and J are TRBV19 and TRBJ2-5; D gene ambiguous. Germline V lookup: CDR1 LNHDA, CDR2 SQIVND (reference sequence). This CDR3 contains 16 residues. The V and J ends lost 0 bases and 0 bases respectively, with 11 bases between them. The CDR3 bases are TGTGCCAGTAGTATAGATCTTACAATGTACCAAGAGACCCAGTACTTC. Protein product: CASSIDLTMYQETQYF.

For the CDR3, the DNA is TGTGCCAGCGGACAAGGGGGCGCCTCAGATACGCAGTATTTT. It specifies CASGQGGASDTQYF. The J gene is TRBJ2-3, the V gene TRBV9; 7 positions agree with TRBD1. The trim removed 7 bases at V and 4 bases at J, leaving 9 bases unmatched. CDR1 and CDR2 from the germline V gene are SGDLS and YYNGEE. The CDR3 contains 14 residues.

The chain employs TRBV10-3 and TRBJ2-3; D possibly corresponds to TRBD1 (6 bases). V shed 6 bases and J shed 5 bases, with 24 bases lying between them. The CDR3 length is 17 residues. Germline V gives CDR1 ENHRY, CDR2 SYGVKD. The CDR3 bases are TGTGCCATCAGAGGCTGGGGACAACCCGAGAGAGGAGATACGCAGTATTTT. Its protein product is CAIRGWGQPERGDTQYF.

V usage is TRBV12-3 or TRBV12-4 and J usage is TRBJ2-2; D remains ambiguous. This CDR3 spans 13 amino acids. Trimming took off 7 bases at V and 3 bases at J, with 9 bases between the two ends. The DNA for the CDR3 is TGTGCCAGCAAAGCACGTCACACCGGGGAGCTGTTTTTT. Amino acids: CASKARHTGELFF.

There are a few counts of this clone. V is TRBV18 and J is TRBJ2-2; D might be TRBD1 (5 bases). V lost 3 bases and J lost 2, with 10 bases in between. Germline V CDR1 and CDR2: KGHSH, LQKENI. The CDR3 extends over 15 amino acids. The CDR3 reads CASSPGRENTGELFF. The CDR3 DNA follows: TGTGCCAGCTCACCGGGCAGGGAAAACACCGGGGAGCTGTTTTTT.

The J gene is TRBJ1-2, the V gene TRBV25-1, with TRBD1 identical over 9 bases. Germline CDR1 MGHDK, CDR2 SYGVNS. This CDR3 comprises 15 residues. With V trimmed by 6 bases and J by 6 bases, 11 bases remained unmatched. The CDR3 is CASSLWGQGRDGYTF. The CDR3 region has the DNA TGTGCCAGCAGCCTCTGGGGACAGGGAAGAGATGGCTACACCTTC.

The J gene is TRBJ2-2, the V gene TRBV27, with a weak D call TRBD2 (6 bases). Per the germline V gene, CDR1 is MNHEY and CDR2 is SMNVEV (reference sequence). The germline V and J ends were trimmed by 6 bases and 7 bases, with 18 bases remaining between them. The CDR3 consists of 15 residues. CDR3: CASSLDGGLGGELFF. In DNA form, the CDR3 reads TGTGCCAGCAGCTTAGATGGAGGGCTCGGCGGGGAGCTGTTTTTT.

The V gene is TRBV15, the J gene TRBJ2-5; 7 bases align to TRBD2. Looked up from germline, CDR1 is LNHNV and CDR2 is YYDKDF (reference sequence). This CDR3 spans 15 amino acids. Trimming removed 4 bases from V and 5 bases from J; junction bases left unmatched: 10. For the CDR3, the DNA is TGTGCCACCAGCAAGGTGGGGGGGTCGAGGGAGACCCAGTACTTC. Its translation is CATSKVGGSRETQYF.

The V gene is TRBV3-1 (or the pseudogene TRBV3-2), the J gene TRBJ1-3; TRBD1 is a possible D gene (6 bases). The CDR3 extends over 18 amino acids. With 1 base removed from V and 4 bases from J, the gap between germline ends came to 20 bases. CDR1 is LGHDT, CDR2 YNNKEL, per germline (reference sequence). The CDR3 region has the DNA TGTGCCAGCAGCCAAGCCACACTATTACTGACAGGAGGAAACACCATATATTTT. Protein sequence: CASSQATLLLTGGNTIYF.

CDR3 in amino acids: CASSLRRPRTSVETQYF. The CDR3, as DNA: TGTGCCAGCAGCTTACGGCGCCCCAGAACTAGCGTGGAGACCCAGTACTTC. The chain links TRBV7-2 to TRBJ2-5; TRBD2 agrees at 7 bases. The CDR3 covers 17 residues. V trimming: 2 bases; J trimming: 5 bases; junction bases outside the gene matches: 14. Germline CDR1 reads SGHTA; CDR2 reads FQGNSA.

V and J are TRBV4-2 and TRBJ2-1; the D is unclear. In germline, CDR1 is LGHNA, CDR2 YNFKEQ. Trimming left V 1 base short and J 5 bases short, with 9 bases between. The CDR3 has 14 amino acids. In nucleotides, the CDR3 is TGTGCCAGCAGCCAAGGAGGCTTGAACAATGAGCAGTTCTTC. It codes for CASSQGGLNNEQFF.

This clone was found a few times. V is TRBV12-3 or TRBV12-4 and J is TRBJ1-6, with a weak D call TRBD1 (6 bases). Trimming removed 8 bases at V and 9 bases at J, with 14 bases between. This CDR3 has 13 residues. The CDR3 sequence: CASVGGPGSPLHF. The CDR3 region has the DNA TGTGCCAGCGTGGGGGGGCCGGGTTCACCCCTCCACTTT.

V and J are TRBV3-1 (or the pseudogene TRBV3-2) and TRBJ1-3; weak D call: TRBD1 (6 bases). V lost 4 bases and J 4 bases, leaving 14 bases between the germline ends. Germline V gene data show CDR1 as LGHDT and CDR2 as YNNKEL (reference sequence). This CDR3 region has 15 residues. As DNA, the CDR3 is TGTGCCAGCAGCCTACCACAGGGTCGGGGAAACACCATATATTTT. It encodes CASSLPQGRGNTIYF.

The chain employs TRBV3-1 (or the pseudogene TRBV3-2) and TRBJ2-1; TRBD2 matches 8 bases. There are 16 residues in the CDR3. The germline V gene has CDR1 LGHDT and CDR2 YNNKEL (reference sequence). V lost 0 bases to trimming and J lost 4 bases; unmatched junction nucleotides: 5. The CDR3 nucleotides read TGTGCCAGCAGCCAAGAATCCGGGAGGGGGTACAATGAGCAGTTCTTC. It codes for CASSQESGRGYNEQFF.